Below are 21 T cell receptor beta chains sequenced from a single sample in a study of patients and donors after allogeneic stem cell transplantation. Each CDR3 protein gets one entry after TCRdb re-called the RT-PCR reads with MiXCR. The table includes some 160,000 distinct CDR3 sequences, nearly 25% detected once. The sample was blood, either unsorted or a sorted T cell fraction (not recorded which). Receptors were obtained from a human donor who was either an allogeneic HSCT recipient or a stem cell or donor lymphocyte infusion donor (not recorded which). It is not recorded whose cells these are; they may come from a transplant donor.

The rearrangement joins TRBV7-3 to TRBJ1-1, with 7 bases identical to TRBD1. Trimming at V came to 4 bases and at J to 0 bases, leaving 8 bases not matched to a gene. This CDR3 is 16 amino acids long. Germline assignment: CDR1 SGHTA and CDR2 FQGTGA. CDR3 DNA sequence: TGTGCCAGCAGCTCCCAACCGACAGGGCTGAACACTGAAGCTTTCTTT. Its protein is CASSSQPTGLNTEAFF.

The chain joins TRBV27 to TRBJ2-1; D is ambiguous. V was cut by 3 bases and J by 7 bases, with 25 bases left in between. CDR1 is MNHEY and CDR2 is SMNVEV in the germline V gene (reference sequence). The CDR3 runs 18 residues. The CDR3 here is CASSFRLSIGRRGNEQFF. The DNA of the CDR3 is TGTGCCAGCAGTTTTAGGTTGTCTATTGGACGGCGTGGGAATGAGCAGTTCTTC.

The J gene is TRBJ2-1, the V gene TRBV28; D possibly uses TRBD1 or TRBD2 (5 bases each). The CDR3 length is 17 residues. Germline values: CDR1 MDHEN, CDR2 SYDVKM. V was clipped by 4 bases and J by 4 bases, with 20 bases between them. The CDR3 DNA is TGTGCCAGCAGTTCGGCTTACGGGACGCTCACTTACAATGAGCAGTTCTTC. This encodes CASSSAYGTLTYNEQFF. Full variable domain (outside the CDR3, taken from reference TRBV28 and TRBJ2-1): DVKVTQSSRYLVKRTGEKVFLECVQDMDHENMFWYRQDPGLGLRLIYFSYDVKMKEKGDIPEGYSVSREKKERFSLILESASTNQTSMYLCASSSAYGTLTYNEQFFGPGTRLTVL.

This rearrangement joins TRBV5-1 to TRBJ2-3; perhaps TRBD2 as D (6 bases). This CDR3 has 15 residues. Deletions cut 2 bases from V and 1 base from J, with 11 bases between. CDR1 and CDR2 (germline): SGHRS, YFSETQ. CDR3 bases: TGCGCCAGCAGCTTCGGGGGTATGGGCACAGATACGCAGTATTTT. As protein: CASSFGGMGTDTQYF.

The CDR3 DNA sequence: TGTGCCAGCAGTTCCACCTCAGATACGCAGTATTTT. Its translation is CASSSTSDTQYF. The chain employs TRBV12-3 or TRBV12-4 and TRBJ2-3; D remains unclear. V was pared by 4 bases and J by 4 bases, with 6 bases between. The CDR3 is made up of 12 amino acids.

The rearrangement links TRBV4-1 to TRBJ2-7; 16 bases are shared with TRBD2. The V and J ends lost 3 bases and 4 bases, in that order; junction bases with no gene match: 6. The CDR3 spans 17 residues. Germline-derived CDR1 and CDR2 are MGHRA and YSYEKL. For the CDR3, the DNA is TGCGCCAGCAGCCATCCCGGGACTAGCGGGGGGGCTTACGAGCAGTACTTC. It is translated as CASSHPGTSGGAYEQYF.

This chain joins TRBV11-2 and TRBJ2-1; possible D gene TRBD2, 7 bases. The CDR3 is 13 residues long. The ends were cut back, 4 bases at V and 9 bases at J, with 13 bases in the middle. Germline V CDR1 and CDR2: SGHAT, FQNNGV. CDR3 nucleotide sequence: TGTGCCAGCAGCTCCCAGGCGGGGGCTGAGCAGTTCTTC. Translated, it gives CASSSQAGAEQFF. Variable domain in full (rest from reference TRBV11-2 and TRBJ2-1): EAGVAQSPRYKIIEKRQSVAFWCNPISGHATLYWYQQILGQGPKLLIQFQNNGVVDDSQLPKDRFSAERLKGVDSTLKIQPAKLEDSAVYLCASSSQAGAEQFFGPGTRLTVL.

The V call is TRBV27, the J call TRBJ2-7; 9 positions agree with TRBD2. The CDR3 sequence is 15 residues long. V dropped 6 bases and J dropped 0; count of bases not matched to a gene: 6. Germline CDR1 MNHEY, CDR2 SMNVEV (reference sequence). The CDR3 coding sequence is TGTGCCAGCAGGCGGGAGGGTTCAAGCTCCTACGAGCAGTACTTC. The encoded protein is CASRREGSSSYEQYF.

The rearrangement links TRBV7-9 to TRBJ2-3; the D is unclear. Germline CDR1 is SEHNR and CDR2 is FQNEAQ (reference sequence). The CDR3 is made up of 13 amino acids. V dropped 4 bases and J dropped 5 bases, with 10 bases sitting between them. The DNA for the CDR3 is TGTGCCAGCAGCTCGAAAGCTGGAGATACGCAGTATTTT. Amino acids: CASSSKAGDTQYF.

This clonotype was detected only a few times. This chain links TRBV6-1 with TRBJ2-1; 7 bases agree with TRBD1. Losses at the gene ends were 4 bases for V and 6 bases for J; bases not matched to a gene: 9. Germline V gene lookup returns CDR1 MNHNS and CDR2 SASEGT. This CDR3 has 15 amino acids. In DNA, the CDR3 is TGTGCCAGCAGTGGACAGGGTCTGGTGGGCAATGAGCAGTTCTTC. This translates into CASSGQGLVGNEQFF.

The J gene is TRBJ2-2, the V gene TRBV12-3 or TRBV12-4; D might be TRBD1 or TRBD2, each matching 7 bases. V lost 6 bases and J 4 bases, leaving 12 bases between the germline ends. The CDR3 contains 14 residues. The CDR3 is CASRDREGTGELFF. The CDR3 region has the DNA TGTGCCAGCAGAGACAGGGAGGGCACCGGGGAGCTGTTTTTT.

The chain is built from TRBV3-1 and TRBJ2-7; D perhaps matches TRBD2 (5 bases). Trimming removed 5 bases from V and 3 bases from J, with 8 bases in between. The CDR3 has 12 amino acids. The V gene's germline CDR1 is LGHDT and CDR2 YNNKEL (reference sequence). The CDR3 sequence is CASSEGLYEQYF. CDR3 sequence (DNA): TGTGCCAGCAGCGAGGGCCTCTACGAGCAGTACTTC.

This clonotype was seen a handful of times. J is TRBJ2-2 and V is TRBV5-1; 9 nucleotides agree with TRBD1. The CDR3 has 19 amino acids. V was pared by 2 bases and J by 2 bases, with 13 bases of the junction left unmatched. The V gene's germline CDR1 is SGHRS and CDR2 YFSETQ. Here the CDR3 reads CASSFWTGAPYRNTGELFF. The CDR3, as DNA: TGCGCCAGCAGCTTTTGGACAGGGGCCCCTTATCGTAACACCGGGGAGCTGTTTTTT.

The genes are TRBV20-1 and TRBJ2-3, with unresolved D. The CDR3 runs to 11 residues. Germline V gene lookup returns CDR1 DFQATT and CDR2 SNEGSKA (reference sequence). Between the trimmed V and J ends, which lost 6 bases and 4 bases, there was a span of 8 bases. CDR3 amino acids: CSAKRADTQYF. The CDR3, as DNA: TGCAGTGCAAAGAGAGCAGATACGCAGTATTTT.

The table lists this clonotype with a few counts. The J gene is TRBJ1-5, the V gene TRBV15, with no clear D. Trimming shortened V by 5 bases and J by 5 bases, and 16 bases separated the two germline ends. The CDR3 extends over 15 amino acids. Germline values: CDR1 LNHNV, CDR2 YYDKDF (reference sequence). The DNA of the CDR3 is TGTGCCACCAGCCAGTTCGCAAGGTGGGATCAGCCCCAGCATTTT. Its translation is CATSQFARWDQPQHF.

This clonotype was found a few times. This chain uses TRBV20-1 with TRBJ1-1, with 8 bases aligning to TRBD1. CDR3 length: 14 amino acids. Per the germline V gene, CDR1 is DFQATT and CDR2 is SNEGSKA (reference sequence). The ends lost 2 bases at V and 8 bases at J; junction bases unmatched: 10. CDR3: CSARNGQGAQEAFF. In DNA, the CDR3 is TGCAGTGCTAGAAATGGGCAGGGGGCTCAGGAAGCTTTCTTT.

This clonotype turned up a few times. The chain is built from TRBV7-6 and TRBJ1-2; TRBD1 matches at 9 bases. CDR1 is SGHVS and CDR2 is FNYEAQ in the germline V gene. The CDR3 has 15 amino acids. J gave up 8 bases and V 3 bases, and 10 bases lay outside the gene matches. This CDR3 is CASSFPGTGKAGYTF. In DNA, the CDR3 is TGTGCCAGCAGCTTCCCCGGGACAGGGAAAGCGGGCTACACCTTC.

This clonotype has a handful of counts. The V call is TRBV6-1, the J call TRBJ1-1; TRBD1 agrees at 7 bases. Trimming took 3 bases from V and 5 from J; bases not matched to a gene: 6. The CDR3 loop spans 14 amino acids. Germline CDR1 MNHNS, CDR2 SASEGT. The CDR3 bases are TGTGCCAGCAGTGAGGTACAGGGGTGGACTGAAGCTTTCTTT. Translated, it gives CASSEVQGWTEAFF.

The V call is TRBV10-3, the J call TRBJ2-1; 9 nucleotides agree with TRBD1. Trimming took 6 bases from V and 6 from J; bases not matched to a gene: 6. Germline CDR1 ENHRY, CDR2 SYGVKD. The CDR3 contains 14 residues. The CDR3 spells CAIRDRGAFNEQFF. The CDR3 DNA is TGTGCCATCAGGGACAGGGGAGCGTTCAATGAGCAGTTCTTC.

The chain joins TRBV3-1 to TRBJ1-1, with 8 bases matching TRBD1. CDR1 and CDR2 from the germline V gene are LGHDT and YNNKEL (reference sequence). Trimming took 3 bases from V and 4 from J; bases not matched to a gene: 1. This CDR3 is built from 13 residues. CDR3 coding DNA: TGTGCCAGCAGCCACGGACAGGGCACTGAAGCTTTCTTT. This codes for CASSHGQGTEAFF.

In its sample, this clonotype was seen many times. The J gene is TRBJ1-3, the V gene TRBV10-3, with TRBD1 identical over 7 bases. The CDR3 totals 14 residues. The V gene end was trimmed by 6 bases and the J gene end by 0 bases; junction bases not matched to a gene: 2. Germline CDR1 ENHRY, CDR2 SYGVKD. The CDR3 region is CAIRGTASGNTIYF. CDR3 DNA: TGTGCCATCAGGGGGACAGCCTCTGGAAACACCATATATTTT.